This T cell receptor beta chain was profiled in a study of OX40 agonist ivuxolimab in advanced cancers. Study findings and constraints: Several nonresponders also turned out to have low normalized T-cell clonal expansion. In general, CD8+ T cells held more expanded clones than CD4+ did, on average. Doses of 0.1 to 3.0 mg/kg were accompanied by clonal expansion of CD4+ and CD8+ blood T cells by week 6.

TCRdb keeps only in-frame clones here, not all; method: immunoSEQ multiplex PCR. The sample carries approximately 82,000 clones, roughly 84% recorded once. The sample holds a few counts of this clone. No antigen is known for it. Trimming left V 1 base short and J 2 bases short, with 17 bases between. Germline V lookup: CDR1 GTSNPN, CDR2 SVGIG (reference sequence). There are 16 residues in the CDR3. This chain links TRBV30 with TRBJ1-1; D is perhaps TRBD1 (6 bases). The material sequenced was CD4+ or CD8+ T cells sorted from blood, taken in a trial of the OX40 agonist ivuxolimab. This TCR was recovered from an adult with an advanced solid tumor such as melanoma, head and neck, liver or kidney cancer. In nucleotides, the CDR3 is TGTGCCTGGAGTGGAGGACAGACGGGGGTAAACACTGAAGCTTTCTTT. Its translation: CAWSGGQTGVNTEAFF.